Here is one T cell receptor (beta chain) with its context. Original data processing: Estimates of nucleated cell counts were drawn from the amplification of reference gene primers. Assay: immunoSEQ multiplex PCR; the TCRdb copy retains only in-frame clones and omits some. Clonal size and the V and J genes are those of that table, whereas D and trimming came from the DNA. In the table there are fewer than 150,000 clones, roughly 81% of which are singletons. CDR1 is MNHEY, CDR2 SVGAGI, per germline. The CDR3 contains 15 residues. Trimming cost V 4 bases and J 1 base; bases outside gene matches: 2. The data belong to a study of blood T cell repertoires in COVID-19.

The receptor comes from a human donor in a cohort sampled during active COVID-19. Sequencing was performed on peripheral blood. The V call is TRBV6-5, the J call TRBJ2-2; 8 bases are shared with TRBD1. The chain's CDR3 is CASSSGTGNTGELFF. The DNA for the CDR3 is TGTGCCAGCAGTTCTGGGACAGGGAACACCGGGGAGCTGTTTTTT.